One sample yielded the 20 T cell receptor beta chains listed below, sequenced in a study of Graves' ophthalmopathy and Graves' hyperthyroidism. TCR beta CDR3 regions were amplified from RNA transcripts. The workflow started with a first-round RT-PCR run with HTBI primers and then moved on to a second-round multiplex PCR. One entry per CDR3 protein, called by TCRdb with MiXCR from the multiplex PCR reads. Among some 1.1 million distinct CDR3 sequences listed, 35% to 40% were seen once. Sequencing was carried out using peripheral blood or thyroid tissue (not recorded which). The receptor source for this set is an adult man with Graves' hyperthyroidism.

V is TRBV6-6 and J is TRBJ2-5, with D possibly TRBD2 on 5 matching bases. Germline loops: CDR1 MNHNY, CDR2 SVGAGI (reference sequence). The V end was cut by 5 bases, the J end by 0 bases, with 13 bases between. The CDR3 loop spans 15 amino acids. The CDR3 is CASSDSLVHQETQYF. The CDR3 DNA reads as TGTGCCAGCAGTGATTCACTAGTCCACCAAGAGACCCAGTACTTC.

The chain couples TRBV7-2 to TRBJ1-6; TRBD1 might be the D (6 bases). V was trimmed by 2 bases and J by 8 bases, leaving 13 bases between them. The V gene's germline CDR1 is SGHTA and CDR2 FQGNSA. This CDR3 contains 15 residues. CDR3 residues: CASSLTGQPYSPLHF. CDR3 bases: TGTGCCAGCAGCTTAACCGGACAGCCTTATTCACCCCTCCACTTT.

The chain couples TRBV29-1 to TRBJ2-5; no reliable D call. V lost 4 bases and J 4 bases, leaving 10 bases between the germline ends. CDR3 length: 12 residues. Germline V lookup: CDR1 SQVTM, CDR2 ANQGSEA. The CDR3 spells CSVAITGETQYF. Written as DNA, the CDR3 is TGCAGCGTTGCGATAACGGGAGAGACCCAGTACTTC.

The genes are TRBV6-6 and TRBJ1-1; 9 nucleotides line up with TRBD1. V shed 4 bases and J 0 bases; nucleotides not matched to a gene: 6. Germline assignment: CDR1 MNHNY and CDR2 SVGAGI (reference sequence). The length of the CDR3 is 16 residues. CDR3 protein: CASSSRQGGMNTEAFF. CDR3 sequence (DNA): TGTGCCAGCAGTTCTCGACAGGGGGGCATGAACACTGAAGCTTTCTTT.

This clonotype showed up many times. DNA for the CDR3: TGCGCCAGCAGTGAGTTCCTAGCGGGAGGGGCTGGGGCCAACGTCCTGACTTTC. The encoded protein is CASSEFLAGGAGANVLTF. V gene TRBV10-2 combines with J gene TRBJ2-6, with 12 bases matching TRBD2. Germline CDR1 is WSHSY and CDR2 is SAAADI. J gave up 2 bases and V 1 base, and 3 bases lay outside the gene matches. This CDR3 has 18 amino acids.

The sample holds a few counts of this clonotype. At one end the junction does not follow the germline gene, possibly because of a read error. The V gene is TRBV7-9, the J gene TRBJ1-5; TRBD1 might be the D (6 bases). Germline-derived CDR1 and CDR2 are SEHNR and FQNEAQ (reference sequence). The CDR3 is made up of 15 amino acids. In DNA form, the CDR3 reads TGTGCCGGCAGCCTAATGGGGGGGGCTTATCAGCCCCAGCATTTT. Encoded protein: CAGSLMGGAYQPQHF. The full variable domain, rest sourced from reference TRBV7-9 and TRBJ1-5, is DTGVSQNPRHKITKRGQNVTFRCDPISEHNRLYWYRQTLGQGPEFLTYFQNEAQLEKSRLLSDRFSAERPKGSFSTLEIQRTEQGDSAMYLCAGSLMGGAYQPQHFGDGTRLSIL.

This clonotype was recorded a few times. A much larger clone is a single base away; this may be a read error. The chain combines TRBV7-2 with TRBJ1-4, with TRBD1 matching over 11 bases. Germline loops: CDR1 SGHTA, CDR2 FQGNSA. The CDR3 runs 15 residues. The CDR3 is CASSRTDRGPEKLLF. DNA of the CDR3: TGTGCCAGCAGCCGAACGGACAGGGGGCCTGAAAAACTGCTTTTT.

The gene calls are TRBV2 and TRBJ2-2, with no clear D. The V end was cut by 6 bases, the J end by 9 bases, with 11 bases between. This CDR3 contains 12 residues. In germline, CDR1 is SNHLY, CDR2 FYNNEI. The CDR3 loop reads CASSLNGWELFF. The CDR3 DNA reads as TGTGCCAGCAGCTTAAATGGGTGGGAGCTGTTTTTT.

This clonotype was counted ten times or more. The chain employs TRBV7-7 and TRBJ2-5; 8 bases agree with TRBD2. Germline V gene data show CDR1 as SSHAT and CDR2 as FNYEAQ (reference sequence). V lost 6 bases and J lost 5; bases outside the gene matches: 8. The CDR3 is 14 amino acids. For the CDR3, the DNA is TGTGCCAGCAGTCATGGACTAGCAACGGAGACCCAGTACTTC. Protein sequence: CASSHGLATETQYF.

V and J are TRBV12-3 or TRBV12-4 and TRBJ1-2; weak D call: TRBD1 (6 bases). V lost 5 bases and J lost 7, with 14 bases in between. There are 13 residues in the CDR3. The CDR3 DNA reads TGTGCCAGCAGTCCTGACAGGCCAGGTGGCTACACCTTC. It specifies CASSPDRPGGYTF.

This clonotype appeared a few times. This chain uses TRBV15 with TRBJ2-2; 7 positions agree with TRBD1. CDR3 length: 15 amino acids. J lost 3 bases, V lost 6 bases, and 7 bases had no gene match. Germline V lookup: CDR1 LNHNV, CDR2 YYDKDF (reference sequence). The CDR3 DNA is TGTGCCACCAGAAAAGGGGGCGCCGACACCGGGGAGCTGTTTTTT. This gives the protein CATRKGGADTGELFF.

The chain combines TRBV6-5 with TRBJ2-5; TRBD1 matches 7 bases. The CDR3 totals 15 residues. Germline V gene sequence: CDR1 MNHEY, CDR2 SVGAGI. Trimming took 4 bases from V and 9 from J; bases not matched to a gene: 14. The CDR3 loop reads CASSLRTGGRGAQYF. The CDR3 nucleotides are TGTGCCAGCAGTTTAAGGACAGGCGGCCGAGGGGCCCAGTACTTC.

V is TRBV11-3 and J is TRBJ2-7; D is undetermined. The germline V gene encodes CDR1 SGHNT and CDR2 YENEEA. The CDR3 contains 15 residues. Trimming shortened V by 2 bases and J by 3 bases, and 14 bases separated the two germline ends. CDR3 in DNA: TGTGCCAGCAGCTTAATCGGTTACTCGGGCTACGAGCAGTACTTC. It encodes CASSLIGYSGYEQYF.

Remarks on this clonotype: One end of the junction varies from germline; a read error may be responsible. V is TRBV7-3 and J is TRBJ2-6, with D possibly called TRBD1 or TRBD2 (5 bases each). This CDR3 has 18 residues. Per the germline V gene, CDR1 is SGHTA and CDR2 is FQGTGA. CDR3 in amino acids: CASSLWGNLGSGAIVLTF. CDR3 in DNA: TGTGCCAGCAGCTTATGGGGGAACCTGGGCTCTGGGGCCATCGTCCTGACTTTC.

This clonotype was observed at least ten times. The chain combines TRBV24-1 with TRBJ1-5; 11 nucleotides align to TRBD1. With 3 bases clipped from V and 6 bases from J, the junction kept 9 bases outside the gene matches. Looked up from germline, CDR1 is KGHDR and CDR2 is SFDVKD. The CDR3 extends over 17 amino acids. The CDR3 nucleotides are TGTGCCACCAGTGATACAAGGACAGGGGGCATATCTCAGCCCCAGCATTTT. It encodes CATSDTRTGGISQPQHF.

This clonotype was counted between two and nine times. The chain couples TRBV10-3 to TRBJ2-2; D might be TRBD2 (6 bases). The CDR3 runs 17 residues. Trimming left V 6 bases short and J 7 bases short, with 24 bases between. Germline V gene lookup returns CDR1 ENHRY and CDR2 SYGVKD. The CDR3 DNA is TGTGCCATCAGCCAAAAACCGCGGGGAGCGGCGGGCGGGGAGCTGTTTTTT. This translates into CAISQKPRGAAGGELFF.

On this clonotype itself: Since the CDR3 does not end with the conserved phenylalanine or tryptophan, this likely comes from a read error. The chain carries TRBV12-3 or TRBV12-4 and TRBJ1-1; 7 bases are shared with TRBD1. There are 13 residues in the CDR3. Losses at the gene ends were 5 bases for V and 4 bases for J; bases not matched to a gene: 4. The CDR3 region is CASSPTGFTEAFL. The CDR3, as DNA: TGTGCCAGCAGTCCGACAGGGTTCACTGAAGCTTTCCTT.

With respect to this clonotype: One end of the junction is discordant with germline, which a read error may explain. V usage is TRBV5-1 and J usage is TRBJ2-7; the D gene is possibly TRBD1 (5 bases). This CDR3 spans 11 amino acids. Per germline, CDR1 SGHRS and CDR2 YFSETQ. The CDR3 loop reads CASSQEGARSF. CDR3 bases: TGCGCCAGCAGCCAAGAAGGGGCCAGAAGCTTC.

This clonotype was observed many times. The V gene is TRBV6-2 or TRBV6-3, the J gene TRBJ2-5; perhaps TRBD2 as D (6 bases). Germline values: CDR1 MNHEY, CDR2 SVGEGT. The CDR3 is 15 amino acids. V lost 2 bases, J lost 2 bases, and 12 bases lay in between. The CDR3 here is CASSYGGVWQETQYF. CDR3 bases: TGTGCCAGCAGTTACGGCGGGGTCTGGCAAGAGACCCAGTACTTC.

This clonotype was observed once. V usage is TRBV7-8 and J usage is TRBJ1-1, with 8 bases lining up with TRBD1. The germline V gene has CDR1 SGHVS and CDR2 FQNEAQ. This CDR3 region has 20 residues. The V segment lost 8 bases and the J segment 0 bases; nucleotides outside the gene matches: 23. The CDR3 reads CASSPYLGQGNFDMNTEAFF. The CDR3 DNA follows: TGTGCCAGCTCACCCTACCTAGGACAGGGCAACTTTGACATGAACACTGAAGCTTTCTTT.